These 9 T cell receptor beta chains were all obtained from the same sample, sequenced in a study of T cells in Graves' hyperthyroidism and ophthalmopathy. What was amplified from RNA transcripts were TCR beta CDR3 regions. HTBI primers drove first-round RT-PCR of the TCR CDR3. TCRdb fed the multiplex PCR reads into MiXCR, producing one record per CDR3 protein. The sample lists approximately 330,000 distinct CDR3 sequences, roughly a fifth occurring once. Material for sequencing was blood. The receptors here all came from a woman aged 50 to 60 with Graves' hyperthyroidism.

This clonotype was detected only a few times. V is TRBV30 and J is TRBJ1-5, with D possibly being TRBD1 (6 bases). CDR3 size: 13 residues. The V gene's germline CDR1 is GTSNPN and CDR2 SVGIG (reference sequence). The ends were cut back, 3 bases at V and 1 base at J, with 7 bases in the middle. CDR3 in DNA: TGTGCCTGGAGCAGGGGAAGCAATCAGCCCCAGCATTTT. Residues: CAWSRGSNQPQHF.

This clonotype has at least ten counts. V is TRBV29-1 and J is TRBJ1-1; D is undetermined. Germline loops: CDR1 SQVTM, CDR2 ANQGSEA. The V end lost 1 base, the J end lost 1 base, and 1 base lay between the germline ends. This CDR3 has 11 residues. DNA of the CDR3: TGCAGCGTTGAAGGGAACACTGAAGCTTTCTTT. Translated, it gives CSVEGNTEAFF.

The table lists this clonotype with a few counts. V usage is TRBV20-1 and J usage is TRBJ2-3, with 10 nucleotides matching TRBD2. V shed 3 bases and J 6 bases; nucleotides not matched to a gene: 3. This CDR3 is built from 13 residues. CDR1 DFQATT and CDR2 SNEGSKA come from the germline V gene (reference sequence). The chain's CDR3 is CSASPSGSDTQYF. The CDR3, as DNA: TGCAGTGCTAGTCCTAGCGGGAGCGATACGCAGTATTTT.

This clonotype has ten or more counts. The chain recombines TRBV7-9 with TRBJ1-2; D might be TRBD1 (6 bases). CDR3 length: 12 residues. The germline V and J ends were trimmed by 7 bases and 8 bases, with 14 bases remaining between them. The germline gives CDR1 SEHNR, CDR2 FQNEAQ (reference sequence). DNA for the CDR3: TGTGCCAGCACCTCTAAGGGGGGCGGCTACACCTTC. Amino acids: CASTSKGGGYTF.

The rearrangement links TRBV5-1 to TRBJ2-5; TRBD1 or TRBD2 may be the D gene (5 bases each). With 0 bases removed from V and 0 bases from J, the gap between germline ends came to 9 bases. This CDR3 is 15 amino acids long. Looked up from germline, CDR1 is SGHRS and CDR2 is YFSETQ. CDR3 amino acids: CASSLGGPYQETQYF. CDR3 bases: TGCGCCAGCAGCTTGGGGGGACCGTACCAAGAGACCCAGTACTTC.

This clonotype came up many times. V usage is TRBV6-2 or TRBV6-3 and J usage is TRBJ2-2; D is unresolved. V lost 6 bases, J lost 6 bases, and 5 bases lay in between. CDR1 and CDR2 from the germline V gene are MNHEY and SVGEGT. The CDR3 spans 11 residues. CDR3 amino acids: CASSNSGELFF. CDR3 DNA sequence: TGTGCCAGCAGCAACTCCGGGGAGCTGTTTTTT.

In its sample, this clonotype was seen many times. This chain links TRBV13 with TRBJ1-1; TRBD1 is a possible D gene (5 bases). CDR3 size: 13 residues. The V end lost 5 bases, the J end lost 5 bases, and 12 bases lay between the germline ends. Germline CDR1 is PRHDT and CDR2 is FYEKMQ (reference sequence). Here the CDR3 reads CASSLRGRTEAFF. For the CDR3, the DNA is TGTGCCAGCAGCCTGAGGGGACGGACTGAAGCTTTCTTT.

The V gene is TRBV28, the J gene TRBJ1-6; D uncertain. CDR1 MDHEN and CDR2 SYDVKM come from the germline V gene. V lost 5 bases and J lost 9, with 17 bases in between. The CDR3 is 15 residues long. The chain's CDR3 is CASSPGRGMASPLHF. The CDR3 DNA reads TGTGCCAGCAGTCCCGGGCGGGGAATGGCTTCACCCCTCCACTTT.

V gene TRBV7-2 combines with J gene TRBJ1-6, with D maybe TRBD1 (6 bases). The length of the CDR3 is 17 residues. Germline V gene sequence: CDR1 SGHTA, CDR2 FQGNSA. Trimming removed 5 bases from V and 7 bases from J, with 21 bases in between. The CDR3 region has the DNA TGTGCCAGCAGCCCCCGCCCCCAGGGGATACGCAATTCACCCCTCCACTTT. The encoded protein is CASSPRPQGIRNSPLHF.